The rows below give T cell receptor beta chains drawn from one sample of a study of blood T cell repertoires in COVID-19. Profiling relied on immunoSEQ multiplex PCR, and the TCRdb table lists in-frame clones only, not all of them. This sample yields more than 65,000 clones, of which nearly 80% are seen a single time; approximately 6% belongs to the top ten. Sequencing input: peripheral blood. These receptors were taken from a woman aged 55-70 years with acute or convalescent COVID-19. CDR3s include the opening cysteine and the closing phenylalanine or tryptophan. Each record gives: J gene, D gene, V gene, clone size, CDR3 protein, CDR3 DNA. The D gene is left open where the match is weak. Not every row has a clone size; where given, it reads once, few, many or a size class.

j_call: TRBJ1-1
d_call: TRBD1
v_call: TRBV5-1
clone_size: NA
cdr3_aa: CASSSRDRSTTGAVNTEAFF
cdr3_nt: TGCGCCAGCAGCTCCCGGGACAGGTCAACAACCGGGGCGGTGAACACTGAAGCTTTCTTT

j_call: TRBJ1-2
d_call: NA
v_call: TRBV2
clone_size: few
cdr3_aa: CASSDPANYGYTF
cdr3_nt: TGTGCCAGCAGTGACCCCGCGAACTATGGCTACACCTTC

j_call: TRBJ1-1
d_call: NA
v_call: TRBV28
clone_size: NA
cdr3_aa: CASSYGGMNTEAFF
cdr3_nt: TGTGCCAGCAGTTACGGGGGAATGAACACTGAAGCTTTCTTT

j_call: TRBJ2-1
d_call: TRBD2
v_call: TRBV3-1/TRBV3-2
clone_size: NA
cdr3_aa: CASSQDLGLAADEQFF
cdr3_nt: TGTGCCAGCAGCCAAGATTTGGGACTAGCCGCCGATGAGCAGTTCTTC

j_call: TRBJ1-1
d_call: TRBD1
v_call: TRBV11-2
clone_size: NA
cdr3_aa: CASTRGSGTEAFF
cdr3_nt: TGTGCCAGCACCAGGGGGTCAGGCACTGAAGCTTTCTTT

j_call: TRBJ2-3
d_call: TRBD1
v_call: TRBV19
clone_size: NA
cdr3_aa: CASSILGTGGLRTDTQYF
cdr3_nt: TGTGCCAGTAGTATTTTGGGGACAGGGGGTTTGCGCACAGATACGCAGTATTTT

j_call: TRBJ2-5
d_call: TRBD1
v_call: TRBV24-1
clone_size: few
cdr3_aa: CATSDPDRGETQYF
cdr3_nt: TGTGCCACCAGTGACCCGGACAGGGGGGAGACCCAGTACTTC

j_call: TRBJ1-2
d_call: TRBD1
v_call: TRBV7-2
clone_size: NA
cdr3_aa: CASSLGGGSANYGYTF
cdr3_nt: TGTGCCAGCAGCTTAGGAGGGGGCTCAGCTAACTATGGCTACACCTTC

j_call: TRBJ2-3
d_call: TRBD1
v_call: TRBV5-1
clone_size: NA
cdr3_aa: CASSPGQGADTQYF
cdr3_nt: TGCGCCAGCAGTCCAGGACAGGGGGCAGATACGCAGTATTTT

j_call: TRBJ2-5
d_call: NA
v_call: TRBV5-1
clone_size: NA
cdr3_aa: CASSPAPGVETQYF
cdr3_nt: TGCGCCAGCAGTCCAGCCCCAGGGGTCGAGACCCAGTACTTC

j_call: TRBJ1-6
d_call: TRBD1
v_call: TRBV27
clone_size: NA
cdr3_aa: CASRPTTGGNNSPLHF
cdr3_nt: TGTGCCAGCAGACCCACTACAGGGGGTAATAATTCACCCCTCCACTTT

j_call: TRBJ2-3
d_call: TRBD1
v_call: TRBV5-1
clone_size: few
cdr3_aa: CASSQGTGRTDTQYF
cdr3_nt: TGCGCCAGCAGCCAGGGGACAGGGCGCACAGATACGCAGTATTTT

j_call: TRBJ1-2
d_call: TRBD1
v_call: TRBV7-9
clone_size: few
cdr3_aa: CASSSGQGANGYTF
cdr3_nt: TGTGCCAGCAGCTCCGGACAGGGGGCTAATGGCTACACCTTC

j_call: TRBJ1-5
d_call: NA
v_call: TRBV7-8
clone_size: NA
cdr3_aa: CASSFSGGVNQPQHF
cdr3_nt: TGTGCCAGCAGCTTCAGCGGGGGCGTCAATCAGCCCCAGCATTTT

j_call: TRBJ1-2
d_call: NA
v_call: TRBV20-1
clone_size: NA
cdr3_aa: CSASSLLGGGAGYGYTF
cdr3_nt: TGCAGTGCTAGTAGCCTCCTCGGGGGAGGGGCCGGCTATGGCTACACCTTC

j_call: TRBJ1-2
d_call: TRBD1
v_call: TRBV28
clone_size: NA
cdr3_aa: CASSFRDRLNYGYTF
cdr3_nt: TGTGCCAGCAGTTTTCGGGACAGACTAAACTATGGCTACACCTTC

j_call: TRBJ2-2
d_call: NA
v_call: TRBV28
clone_size: few
cdr3_aa: CASSLVQLNTGELFF
cdr3_nt: TGTGCCAGCAGTTTGGTGCAGTTGAACACCGGGGAGCTGTTTTTT

j_call: TRBJ2-3
d_call: NA
v_call: TRBV3-1/TRBV3-2
clone_size: NA
cdr3_aa: CASSQDRGDSHTDTQYF
cdr3_nt: TGTGCCAGCAGCCAAGATCGCGGGGACAGCCACACAGATACGCAGTATTTT

j_call: TRBJ2-1
d_call: NA
v_call: TRBV9
clone_size: once
cdr3_aa: CASSVAVNYYNEQFF
cdr3_nt: TGTGCCAGCAGCGTAGCGGTAAACTACTACAATGAGCAGTTCTTC

j_call: TRBJ1-2
d_call: TRBD1
v_call: TRBV4-2
clone_size: NA
cdr3_aa: CASSHYQGQGGYTF
cdr3_nt: TGTGCCAGCAGCCATTACCAGGGACAGGGAGGCTACACCTTC

j_call: TRBJ2-5
d_call: NA
v_call: TRBV11-2
clone_size: NA
cdr3_aa: CASSFETVGTQYF
cdr3_nt: TGTGCCAGCAGCTTCGAGACAGTTGGGACCCAGTACTTC

j_call: TRBJ2-3
d_call: NA
v_call: TRBV7-9
clone_size: NA
cdr3_aa: CASSLRADTQYF
cdr3_nt: TGTGCCAGCAGCTTACGCGCAGATACGCAGTATTTT

j_call: TRBJ1-1
d_call: NA
v_call: TRBV2
clone_size: NA
cdr3_aa: CASSEEDGGSLGATEAFF
cdr3_nt: TGTGCCAGCAGTGAAGAGGATGGAGGATCCCTGGGGGCCACTGAAGCTTTCTTT

j_call: TRBJ2-7
d_call: NA
v_call: TRBV13
clone_size: NA
cdr3_aa: CASSPRGTHESYEQYF
cdr3_nt: TGTGCCAGCAGCCCTAGGGGGACCCACGAATCCTACGAGCAGTACTTC

j_call: TRBJ1-6
d_call: NA
v_call: TRBV2
clone_size: few
cdr3_aa: CALKDWGPSSYNSPLHF
cdr3_nt: TGTGCCTTAAAGGACTGGGGTCCGAGCTCCTATAATTCACCCCTCCACTTT

j_call: TRBJ2-3
d_call: TRBD1
v_call: TRBV4-1
clone_size: few
cdr3_aa: CASSHQPGQVDTQYF
cdr3_nt: TGCGCCAGCAGCCACCAACCCGGACAGGTTGATACGCAGTATTTT

j_call: TRBJ2-7
d_call: TRBD1
v_call: TRBV30
clone_size: NA
cdr3_aa: CAWSIRSGTVTYEQYF
cdr3_nt: TGTGCCTGGAGCATAAGGTCCGGGACAGTTACCTACGAGCAGTACTTC

j_call: TRBJ2-2
d_call: NA
v_call: TRBV27
clone_size: NA
cdr3_aa: CASRFAGELFF
cdr3_nt: TGTGCCAGCCGTTTCGCCGGGGAGCTGTTTTTT

j_call: TRBJ2-5
d_call: NA
v_call: TRBV7-6
clone_size: few
cdr3_aa: CASSLGQGQYF
cdr3_nt: TGTGCCAGCAGCTTAGGGCAGGGCCAGTACTTC

j_call: TRBJ2-1
d_call: TRBD2
v_call: TRBV27
clone_size: NA
cdr3_aa: CASSPQTSGNYNEQFF
cdr3_nt: TGTGCCAGCAGTCCTCAGACTAGCGGGAACTACAATGAGCAGTTCTTC

j_call: TRBJ1-1
d_call: NA
v_call: TRBV5-1
clone_size: once
cdr3_aa: CASSLRSVNTEAFF
cdr3_nt: TGCGCCAGCAGCTTGAGGAGTGTAAACACTGAAGCTTTCTTT

j_call: TRBJ1-2
d_call: TRBD1
v_call: TRBV2
clone_size: NA
cdr3_aa: CARKDRASYGYTF
cdr3_nt: TGTGCCAGGAAAGACAGGGCGAGTTATGGCTACACCTTC

j_call: TRBJ1-1
d_call: NA
v_call: TRBV12-3/TRBV12-4
clone_size: NA
cdr3_aa: CASSRNGFEAFF
cdr3_nt: TGTGCCAGCAGTCGCAACGGGTTTGAAGCTTTCTTT